The entry below gives a single T cell receptor (beta chain) sequence along with its context. This specimen belongs to a study of control samples from healthy donors and cancer patients. TCRdb's copy holds only in-frame clones and misses some; the assay was immunoSEQ multiplex PCR. The data show 130,000 to 150,000 clones, approximately 90% seen once. The CDR3 covers 14 residues. V lost 7 bases to trimming and J lost 6 bases, with 15 bases between them. Germline CDR1 reads MNHEY; CDR2 reads SMNVEV (reference sequence). The receptor comes from a woman in her 30s in good health. The sequenced sample was blood. This chain uses TRBV27 with TRBJ1-4; maybe TRBD1 (5 bases). CDR3 sequence (DNA): TGTGCCAGCACCTACCGGGACCCCGATGAAAAACTGTTTTTT. Its translation is CASTYRDPDEKLFF.